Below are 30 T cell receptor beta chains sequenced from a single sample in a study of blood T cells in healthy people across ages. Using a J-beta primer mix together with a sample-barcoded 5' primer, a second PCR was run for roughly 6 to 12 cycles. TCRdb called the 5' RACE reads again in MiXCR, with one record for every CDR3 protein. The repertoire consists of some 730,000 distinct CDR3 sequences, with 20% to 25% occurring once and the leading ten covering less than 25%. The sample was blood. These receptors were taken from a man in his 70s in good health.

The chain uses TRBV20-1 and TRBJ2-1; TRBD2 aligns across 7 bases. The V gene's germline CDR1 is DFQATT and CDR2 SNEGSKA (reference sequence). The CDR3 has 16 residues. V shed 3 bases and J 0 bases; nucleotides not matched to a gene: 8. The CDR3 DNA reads TGCAGTGCTAGCGACACGGGGACTAACTCCTACAATGAGCAGTTCTTC. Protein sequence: CSASDTGTNSYNEQFF.

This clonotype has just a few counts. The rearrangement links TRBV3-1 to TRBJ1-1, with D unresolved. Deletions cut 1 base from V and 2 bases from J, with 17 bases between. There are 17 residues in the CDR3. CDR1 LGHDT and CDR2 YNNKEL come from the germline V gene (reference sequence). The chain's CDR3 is CASSQGSRTLHNTEAFF. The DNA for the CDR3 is TGTGCCAGCAGCCAAGGTTCCAGGACTCTACACAACACTGAAGCTTTCTTT. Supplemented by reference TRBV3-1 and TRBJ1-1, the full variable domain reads DTAVSQTPKYLVTQMGNDKSIKCEQNLGHDTMYWYKQDSKKFLKIMFSYNNKELIINETVPNRFSPKSPDKAHLNLHINSLELGDSAVYFCASSQGSRTLHNTEAFFGQGTRLTVV.

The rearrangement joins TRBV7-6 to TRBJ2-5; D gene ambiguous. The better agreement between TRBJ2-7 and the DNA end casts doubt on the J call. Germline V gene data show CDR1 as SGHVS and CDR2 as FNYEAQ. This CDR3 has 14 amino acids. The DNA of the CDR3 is TGTGCCAGCAGCTTAGGAGTAGCTTCCTACGAGCAGTACTTC. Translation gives CASSLGVASYEQYF.

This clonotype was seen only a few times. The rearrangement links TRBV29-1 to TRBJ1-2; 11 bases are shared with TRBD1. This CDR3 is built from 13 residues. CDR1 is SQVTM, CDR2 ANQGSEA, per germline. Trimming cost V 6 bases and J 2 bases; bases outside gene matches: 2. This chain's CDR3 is CSVGTGGNYGYTF. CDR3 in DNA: TGCAGCGTGGGGACAGGGGGGAACTATGGCTACACCTTC.

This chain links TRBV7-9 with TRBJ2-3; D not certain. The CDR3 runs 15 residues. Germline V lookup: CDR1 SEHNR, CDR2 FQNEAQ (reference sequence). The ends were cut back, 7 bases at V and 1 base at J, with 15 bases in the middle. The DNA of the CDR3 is TGTGCCAGCACCTCCCCCCTTGGGGGCACAGATACGCAGTATTTT. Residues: CASTSPLGGTDTQYF.

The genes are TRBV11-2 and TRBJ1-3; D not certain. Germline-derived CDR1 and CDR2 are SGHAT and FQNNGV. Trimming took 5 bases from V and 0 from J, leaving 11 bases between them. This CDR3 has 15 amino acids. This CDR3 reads CASSPVAISGNTIYF. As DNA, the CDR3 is TGTGCCAGCAGCCCAGTGGCCATCTCTGGAAACACCATATATTTT.

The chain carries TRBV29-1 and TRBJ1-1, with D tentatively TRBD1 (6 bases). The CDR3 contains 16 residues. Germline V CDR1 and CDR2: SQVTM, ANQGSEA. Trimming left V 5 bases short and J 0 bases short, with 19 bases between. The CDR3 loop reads CSVLPRAQGMNTEAFF. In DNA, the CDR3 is TGCAGCGTTCTCCCGCGGGCTCAGGGGATGAACACTGAAGCTTTCTTT.

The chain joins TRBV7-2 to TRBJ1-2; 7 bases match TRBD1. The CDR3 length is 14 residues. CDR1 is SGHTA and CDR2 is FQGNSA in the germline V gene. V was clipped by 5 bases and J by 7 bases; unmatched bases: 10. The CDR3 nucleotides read TGTGCCAGCAGCCCCGTACAGGGGACTTCTGGCTACACCTTC. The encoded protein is CASSPVQGTSGYTF.

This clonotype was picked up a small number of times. The CDR3 protein is CSARDPLGLAGQETQYF. The CDR3 DNA is TGCAGTGCTAGAGATCCCCTCGGACTAGCGGGACAAGAGACCCAGTACTTC. The rearrangement uses TRBV20-1 and TRBJ2-5; 12 nucleotides match TRBD2. Looked up from germline, CDR1 is DFQATT and CDR2 is SNEGSKA (reference sequence). The CDR3 length is 17 residues. V shed 0 bases and J 2 bases; nucleotides not matched to a gene: 7.

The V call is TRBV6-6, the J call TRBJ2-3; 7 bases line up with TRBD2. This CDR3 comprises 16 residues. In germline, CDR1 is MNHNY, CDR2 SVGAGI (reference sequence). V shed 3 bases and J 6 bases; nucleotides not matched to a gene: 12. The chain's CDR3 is CASSYPRGFKSDTQYF. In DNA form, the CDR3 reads TGTGCCAGCAGTTATCCGCGGGGGTTCAAATCGGATACGCAGTATTTT.

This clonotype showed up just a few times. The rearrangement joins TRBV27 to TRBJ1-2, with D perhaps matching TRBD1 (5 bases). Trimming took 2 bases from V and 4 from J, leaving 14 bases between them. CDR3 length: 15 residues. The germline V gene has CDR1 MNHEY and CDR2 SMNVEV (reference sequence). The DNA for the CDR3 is TGTGCCAGCAGTTTACAGGGAGGTAGAATCTATGGCTACACCTTC. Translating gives CASSLQGGRIYGYTF.

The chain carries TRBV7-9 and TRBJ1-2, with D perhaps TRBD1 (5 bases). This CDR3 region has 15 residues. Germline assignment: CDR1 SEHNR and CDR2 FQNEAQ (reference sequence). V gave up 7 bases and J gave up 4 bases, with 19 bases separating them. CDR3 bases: TGTGCCAGCATGGAGATGGCAGGGCGGGGCTATGGCTACACCTTC. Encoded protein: CASMEMAGRGYGYTF.

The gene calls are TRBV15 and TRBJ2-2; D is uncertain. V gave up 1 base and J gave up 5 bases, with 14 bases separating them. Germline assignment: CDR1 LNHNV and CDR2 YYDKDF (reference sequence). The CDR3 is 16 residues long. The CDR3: CATSRGRKFGTGELFF. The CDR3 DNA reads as TGTGCCACCAGCAGAGGCCGAAAGTTTGGTACCGGGGAGCTGTTTTTT.

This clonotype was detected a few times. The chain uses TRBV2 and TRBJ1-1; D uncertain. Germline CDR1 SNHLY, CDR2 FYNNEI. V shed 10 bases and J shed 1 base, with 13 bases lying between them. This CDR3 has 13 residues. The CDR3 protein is CAIPPTANTEAFF. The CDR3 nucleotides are TGTGCCATCCCGCCGACGGCGAACACTGAAGCTTTCTTT. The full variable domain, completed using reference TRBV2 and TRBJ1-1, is EPEVTQTPSHQVTQMGQEVILRCVPISNHLYFYWYRQILGQKVEFLVSFYNNEISEKSEIFDDQFSVERPDGSNFTLKIRSTKLEDSAMYFCAIPPTANTEAFFGQGTRLTVV.

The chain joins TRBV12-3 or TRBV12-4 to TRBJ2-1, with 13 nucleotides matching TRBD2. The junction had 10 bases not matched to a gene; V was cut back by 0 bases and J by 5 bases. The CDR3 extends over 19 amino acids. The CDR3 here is CASSLARGTSGNENNEQFF. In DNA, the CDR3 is TGTGCCAGCAGTTTAGCACGTGGGACTAGCGGGAATGAGAACAATGAGCAGTTCTTC.

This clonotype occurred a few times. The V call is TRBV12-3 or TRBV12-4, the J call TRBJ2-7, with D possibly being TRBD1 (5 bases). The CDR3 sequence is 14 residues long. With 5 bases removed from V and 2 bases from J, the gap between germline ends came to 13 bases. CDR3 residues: CASSRRQKTYEQYF. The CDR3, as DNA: TGTGCCAGCAGTCGAAGACAGAAGACCTACGAGCAGTACTTC.

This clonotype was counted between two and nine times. The chain's CDR3 is CATRRDRVSPLHF. CDR3 nucleotide sequence: TGTGCCACCAGGCGGGACAGGGTTTCACCCCTCCACTTT. The chain employs TRBV6-5 and TRBJ1-6, with 9 bases matching TRBD1. This CDR3 spans 13 amino acids. Germline CDR1 reads MNHEY; CDR2 reads SVGAGI. Trimming cost V 10 bases and J 9 bases; bases outside gene matches: 7.

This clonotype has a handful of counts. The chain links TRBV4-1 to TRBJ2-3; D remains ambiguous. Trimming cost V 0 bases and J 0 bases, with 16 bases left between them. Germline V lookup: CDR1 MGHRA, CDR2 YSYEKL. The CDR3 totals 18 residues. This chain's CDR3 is CASSQESGAASSTDTQYF. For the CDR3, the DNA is TGCGCCAGCAGCCAAGAAAGTGGTGCAGCGTCTAGCACAGATACGCAGTATTTT.

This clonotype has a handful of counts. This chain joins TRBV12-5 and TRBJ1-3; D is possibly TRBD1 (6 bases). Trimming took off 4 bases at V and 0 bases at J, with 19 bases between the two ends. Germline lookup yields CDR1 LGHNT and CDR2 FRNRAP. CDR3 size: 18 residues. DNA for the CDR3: TGTGCTAGTGGTTCCGGCTTCGGACAGACGTCCTCTGGAAACACCATATATTTT. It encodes CASGSGFGQTSSGNTIYF.

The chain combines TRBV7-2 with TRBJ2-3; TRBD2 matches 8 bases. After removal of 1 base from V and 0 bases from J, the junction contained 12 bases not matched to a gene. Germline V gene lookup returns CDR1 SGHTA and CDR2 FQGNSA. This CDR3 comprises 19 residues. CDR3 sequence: CASSLVGSGIRLSTDTQYF. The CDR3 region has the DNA TGTGCCAGCAGCTTAGTTGGTAGCGGGATTAGATTAAGCACAGATACGCAGTATTTT. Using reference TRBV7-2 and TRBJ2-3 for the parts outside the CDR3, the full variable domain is GAGVSQSPSNKVTEKGKDVELRCDPISGHTALYWYRQSLGQGLEFLIYFQGNSAPDKSGLPSDRFSAERTGGSVSTLTIQRTQQEDSAVYLCASSLVGSGIRLSTDTQYFGPGTRLTVL.

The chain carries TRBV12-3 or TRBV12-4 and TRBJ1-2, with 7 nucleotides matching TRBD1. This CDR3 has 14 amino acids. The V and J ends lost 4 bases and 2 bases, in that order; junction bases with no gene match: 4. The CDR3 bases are TGTGCCAGCAGTTCGGACAGGAGGAACTATGGCTACACCTTC. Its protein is CASSSDRRNYGYTF.

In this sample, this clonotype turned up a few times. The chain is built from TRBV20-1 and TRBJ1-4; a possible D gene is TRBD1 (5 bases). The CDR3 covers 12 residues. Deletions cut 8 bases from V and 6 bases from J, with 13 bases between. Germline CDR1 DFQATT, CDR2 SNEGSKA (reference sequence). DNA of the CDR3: TGCAGTCCCACCCGGGGGGATGAAAAACTGTTTTTT. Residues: CSPTRGDEKLFF.

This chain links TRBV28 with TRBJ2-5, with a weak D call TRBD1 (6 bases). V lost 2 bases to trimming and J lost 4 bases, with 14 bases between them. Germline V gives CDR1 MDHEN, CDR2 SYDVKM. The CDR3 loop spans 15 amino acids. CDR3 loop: CASSLGGTDRETQYF. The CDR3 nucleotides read TGTGCCAGCAGTTTAGGGGGAACGGACAGAGAGACCCAGTACTTC.

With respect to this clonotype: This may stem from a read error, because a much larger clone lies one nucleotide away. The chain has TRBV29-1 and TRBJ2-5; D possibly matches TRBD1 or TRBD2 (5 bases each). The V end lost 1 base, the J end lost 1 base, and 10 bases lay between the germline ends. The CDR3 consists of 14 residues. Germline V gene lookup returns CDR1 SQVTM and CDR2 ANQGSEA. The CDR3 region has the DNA TGCAGCGTTGAAGCGGGACGTCTCCAAGAGACCCAGTACTTC. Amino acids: CSVEAGRLQETQYF.

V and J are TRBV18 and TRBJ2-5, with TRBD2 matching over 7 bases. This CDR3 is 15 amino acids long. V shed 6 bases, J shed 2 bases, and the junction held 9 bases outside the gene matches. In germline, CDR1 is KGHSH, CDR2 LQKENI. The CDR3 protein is CASSRLSGDQETQYF. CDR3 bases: TGTGCCAGCTCCCGTTTAAGCGGGGATCAAGAGACCCAGTACTTC.

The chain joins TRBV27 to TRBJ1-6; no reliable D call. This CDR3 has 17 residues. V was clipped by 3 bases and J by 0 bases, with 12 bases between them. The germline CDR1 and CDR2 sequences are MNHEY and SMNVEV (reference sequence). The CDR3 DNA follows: TGTGCCAGCAGTTTTAGGGCCTCGAGCTCCTATAATTCACCCCTCCACTTT. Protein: CASSFRASSSYNSPLHF.

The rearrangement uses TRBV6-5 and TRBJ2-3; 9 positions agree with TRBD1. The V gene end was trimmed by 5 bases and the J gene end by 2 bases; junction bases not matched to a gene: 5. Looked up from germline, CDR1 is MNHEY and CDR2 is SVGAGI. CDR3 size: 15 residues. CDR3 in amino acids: CASSRGTGFTDTQYF. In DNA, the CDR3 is TGTGCCAGCAGTCGCGGGACAGGGTTCACAGATACGCAGTATTTT.

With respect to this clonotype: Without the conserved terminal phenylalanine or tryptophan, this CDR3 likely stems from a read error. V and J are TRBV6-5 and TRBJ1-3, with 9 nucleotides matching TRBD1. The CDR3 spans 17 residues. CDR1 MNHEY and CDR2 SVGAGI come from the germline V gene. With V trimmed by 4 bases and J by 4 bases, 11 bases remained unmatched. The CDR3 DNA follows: TGTGCCAGCAGTTCCCGCAAAGACAGGGGGTTAGGAAACACCATATATTTA. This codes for CASSSRKDRGLGNTIYL.

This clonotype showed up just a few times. The DNA of the CDR3 is TGTGCCAGCAGCCAAACAGCAGGGATCACAGATACGCAGTATTTT. It specifies CASSQTAGITDTQYF. The rearrangement uses TRBV3-1 and TRBJ2-3; a weak D match, TRBD1 (5 bases). Per germline, CDR1 LGHDT and CDR2 YNNKEL (reference sequence). Trimming cost V 2 bases and J 2 bases, with 11 bases left between them. This CDR3 comprises 15 residues.

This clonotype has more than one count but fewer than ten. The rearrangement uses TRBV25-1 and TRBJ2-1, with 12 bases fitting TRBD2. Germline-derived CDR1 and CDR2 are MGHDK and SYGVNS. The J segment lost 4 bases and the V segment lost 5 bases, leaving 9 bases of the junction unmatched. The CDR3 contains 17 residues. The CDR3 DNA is TGTGCCAGCAGTCAGTCTAGCGGGGGGGACCATTACAATGAGCAGTTCTTC. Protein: CASSQSSGGDHYNEQFF.